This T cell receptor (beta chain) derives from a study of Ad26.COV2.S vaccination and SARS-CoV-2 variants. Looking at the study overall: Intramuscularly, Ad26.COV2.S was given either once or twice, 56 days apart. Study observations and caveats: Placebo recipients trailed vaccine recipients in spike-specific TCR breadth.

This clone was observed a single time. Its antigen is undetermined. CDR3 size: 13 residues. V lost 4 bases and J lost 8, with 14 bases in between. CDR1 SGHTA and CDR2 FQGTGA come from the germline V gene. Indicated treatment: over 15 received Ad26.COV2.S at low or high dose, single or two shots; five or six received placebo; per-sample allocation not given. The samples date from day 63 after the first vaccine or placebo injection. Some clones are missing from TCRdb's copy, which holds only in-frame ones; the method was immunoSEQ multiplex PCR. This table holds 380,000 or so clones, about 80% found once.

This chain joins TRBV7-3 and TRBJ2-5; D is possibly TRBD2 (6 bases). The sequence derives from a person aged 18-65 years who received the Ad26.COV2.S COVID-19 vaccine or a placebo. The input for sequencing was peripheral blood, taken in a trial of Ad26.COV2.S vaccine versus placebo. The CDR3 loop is CASSSTSTSTQYF. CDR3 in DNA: TGTGCCAGCAGCTCCACTAGCACATCTACCCAGTACTTC.